This TCR beta chain was sequenced in a study of T cells in narcolepsy. Findings and limits, study-wide: HCRT-specific and TRIB2-specific autoreactive clonotypes appeared among same-patient CSF and blood CD4+ clonotypes. Autoreactive clonotypes reportedly recurred in blood of same and different patients, not controls. Autoreactive clone sequences were missing from some blood memory CD4+ repertoires.

The germline CDR1 and CDR2 sequences are MNHNY and SVGAGI (reference sequence). Trimming left V 5 bases short and J 3 bases short, with 13 bases between. This CDR3 is built from 14 residues. In this sample, this clone turned up a few times. The antigen remains undetermined. Only in-frame clones appear in the TCRdb table, and some are missing; sequencing was by immunoSEQ multiplex PCR. The table includes about 35,000 clones, roughly 80% detected once. This clonotype was sampled from a human donor in good health. Sequencing input: memory (CD45RA-) CD4+ T cells from blood. The genes are TRBV6-6 and TRBJ1-1, with D maybe TRBD1 (5 bases). CDR3 sequence (DNA): TGTGCCAGCAGTACCGGAGGGGCTTACACTGAAGCTTTCTTT. Translated, it gives CASSTGGAYTEAFF.